Included here is one TCR beta chain sequence, with context. Its specificity is unknown. Researchers ran the PCR with 60 Vbeta and 13 Jbeta primers. Sequenced by immunoSEQ multiplex PCR; TCRdb stores in-frame clones only, minus some. The sample gives about 180,000 clones, around three quarters of which show up once; under 7.5% is in the top ten. This specimen comes from a study of cytomegalovirus exposure and HLA in healthy donors. Background on the study: HLA-typed donors were the source of about 81 million unique TCRs held in an early data release. Points from the study as a whole: Prior analysis indicated that the majority of TCR beta V segments exhibited productivity approximately 87% or approximately 30% of the time. Follow-up analysis seemed to connect common viral pathogens with several of the most significant clusters identified.

Germline V gene lookup returns CDR1 WNHNN and CDR2 SYGVQD (reference sequence). CDR3 length: 14 residues. J gave up 7 bases and V 5 bases, and 8 bases lay outside the gene matches. The genes are TRBV10-1 and TRBJ2-1; 7 bases align to TRBD1. The specimen sequenced was PBMCs. This clonotype originated in a man between 35 and 55 years old in good health and CMV-seronegative. The CDR3 region is CASSRDSNNNEQFF. The CDR3, as DNA: TGCGCCAGCAGTAGGGACAGCAATAATAATGAGCAGTTCTTC.